This entry lists 24 T cell receptor beta chains sequenced from one sample in a study of shared T cell receptors in the human thymus. Using immunoSEQ multiplex PCR, the repertoire was profiled, and TCRdb retains in-frame clones only, with some absent. This table holds almost 550,000 clones, about 80% found once. This sample also belongs to another study, concerning human thymus T cells.

Sample: thymocytes. The source of these receptors is a boy younger than two with a congenital heart defect.

The count of this clone is one. This rearrangement joins TRBV19 to TRBJ2-7, with no clear D. CDR1 is LNHDA and CDR2 is SQIVND in the germline V gene (reference sequence). The CDR3 is 14 amino acids. V dropped 4 bases and J dropped 1 base, with 11 bases sitting between them. The chain's CDR3 is CASSKGAISYEQYF. CDR3 bases: TGTGCCAGTAGTAAAGGAGCCATTTCCTACGAGCAGTACTTC.

The chain couples TRBV14 to TRBJ2-2, with TRBD1 matching 9 bases. The V gene's germline CDR1 is SGHDN and CDR2 FVKESK. CDR3 length equals 17 residues. The V and J ends lost 3 bases and 0 bases, in that order; junction bases with no gene match: 5. The CDR3 spells CASSHATGGANTGELFF. The CDR3 coding sequence is TGTGCCAGCAGCCATGCCACAGGGGGCGCGAACACCGGGGAGCTGTTTTTT.

As for this clone: At one end, the junction sequence differs from germline, possibly due to a read error. This sequence joins TRBV11-3 and TRBJ1-3, with 7 bases lining up with TRBD1. Germline CDR1 reads SGHNT; CDR2 reads YENEEA. This CDR3 comprises 12 residues. The DNA for the CDR3 is TGTGCCAGCAGCTCACCCGGGGACAGCCGAGCCTTT. Translation gives CASSSPGDSRAF.

The rearrangement joins TRBV10-3 to TRBJ2-7; 10 nucleotides align to TRBD2. The CDR3 is 16 amino acids. After removal of 0 bases from V and 6 bases from J, the junction contained 8 bases not matched to a gene. Germline V gives CDR1 ENHRY, CDR2 SYGVKD. The CDR3 is CAISESGTSVVVEQYF. Here the CDR3 DNA reads TGTGCCATCAGTGAGTCCGGGACTAGCGTCGTCGTCGAGCAGTACTTC.

The V and J genes are TRBV27 and TRBJ2-7; tentative D call: TRBD1 (8 bases). V was pared by 6 bases and J by 0 bases, with 15 bases between. CDR1 MNHEY and CDR2 SMNVEV come from the germline V gene (reference sequence). The CDR3 is 15 amino acids. CDR3 DNA: TGTGCCAGCAGGCGACACAGGGGGGGCTCCTACGAGCAGTACTTC. As protein: CASRRHRGGSYEQYF.

The chain employs TRBV27 and TRBJ2-3; TRBD2 matches at 10 bases. Germline V gene sequence: CDR1 MNHEY, CDR2 SMNVEV (reference sequence). CDR3 length: 17 amino acids. The V gene end was trimmed by 5 bases and the J gene end by 2 bases; junction bases not matched to a gene: 10. The CDR3 protein is CASSPSGLAPITDTQYF. The CDR3 DNA is TGTGCCAGCAGTCCCTCGGGACTAGCGCCGATCACAGATACGCAGTATTTT.

This rearrangement joins TRBV4-3 to TRBJ2-7; the match to TRBD2 covers 8 bases. The CDR3 has 13 residues. From germline, CDR1 is LGHNA and CDR2 YSLEER. V shed 1 base and J 5 bases; nucleotides not matched to a gene: 1. For the CDR3, the DNA is TGCGCCAGCAGCCAAGCCGGGGGGGACGAGCAGTACTTC. This encodes CASSQAGGDEQYF.

CDR3 nucleotide sequence: TGTGCCAGCTCACCGGGTCGCGTGGAGTCATCCTCCTACGAGCAGTACTTC. As protein: CASSPGRVESSSYEQYF. The chain is built from TRBV18 and TRBJ2-7, with no clear D. The CDR3 totals 17 residues. V lost 3 bases and J 0 bases, leaving 18 bases between the germline ends. Looked up from germline, CDR1 is KGHSH and CDR2 is LQKENI.

J is TRBJ2-5 and V is TRBV2; D call uncertain. The DNA end lines up better with TRBJ2-7; the J call may be wrong. Germline V gene data show CDR1 as SNHLY and CDR2 as FYNNEI. The length of the CDR3 is 14 residues. Written as DNA, the CDR3 is TGTGCCAGCAGTGAAGCCGGAGTCTCCTACGAGCAGTACTTC. Its translation: CASSEAGVSYEQYF.

This clone was observed a single time. The chain carries TRBV30 and TRBJ2-7; 13 bases align to TRBD2. The CDR3 sequence is 16 residues long. Trimming at V came to 0 bases and at J to 1 base, leaving 3 bases not matched to a gene. CDR1 and CDR2 (germline): GTSNPN, SVGIG (reference sequence). CDR3 amino acids: CAWSVRTSGSSYEQYF. CDR3 DNA sequence: TGTGCCTGGAGTGTAAGGACTAGCGGGAGTTCCTACGAGCAGTACTTC. Looking up the rest from reference TRBV30 and TRBJ2-7 gives the full variable domain: SQTIHQWPATLVQPVGSPLSLECTVEGTSNPNLYWYRQAAGRGLQLLFYSVGIGQISSEVPQNLSASRPQDRQFILSSKKLLLSDSGFYLCAWSVRTSGSSYEQYFGPGTRLTVT.

This sequence joins TRBV29-1 and TRBJ2-1, with 11 bases matching TRBD2. The CDR3 is 12 amino acids. The germline gives CDR1 SQVTM, CDR2 ANQGSEA. V lost 7 bases and J lost 7; bases outside the gene matches: 3. The CDR3 loop reads CSARTSGNEQFF. CDR3 DNA sequence: TGCAGCGCACGGACTAGCGGGAATGAGCAGTTCTTC.

The chain combines TRBV5-1 with TRBJ2-3, with D possibly being TRBD2 (5 bases). The CDR3 loop spans 11 amino acids. Looked up from germline, CDR1 is SGHRS and CDR2 is YFSETQ. The V and J ends lost 2 bases and 8 bases respectively, with 6 bases between them. The CDR3 sequence: CASSLSGTQYF. CDR3 in DNA: TGCGCCAGCAGCTTAAGCGGTACGCAGTATTTT.

V and J are TRBV18 and TRBJ1-5; D not certain. Trimming pared 3 bases from V and 0 bases from J, leaving 12 bases between. The CDR3 extends over 16 amino acids. Germline V gives CDR1 KGHSH, CDR2 LQKENI. CDR3 sequence: CASSPYDTDSNQPQHF. Here the CDR3 DNA reads TGTGCCAGCTCACCGTATGACACCGATAGCAATCAGCCCCAGCATTTT.

This clone showed up just a few times. The chain combines TRBV11-3 with TRBJ2-3, with TRBD2 matching 7 bases. Germline values: CDR1 SGHNT, CDR2 YENEEA. The CDR3 consists of 16 residues. Unmatched junction bases numbered 9, after V lost 6 bases and J lost 0 bases. The CDR3 sequence is CASSFRDYLSTDTQYF. The CDR3 DNA reads as TGTGCCAGCAGTTTCCGGGACTACCTTAGCACAGATACGCAGTATTTT.

The V and J genes are TRBV10-1 and TRBJ1-1, with a weak D call TRBD1 (5 bases). Trimming removed 6 bases at V and 2 bases at J, with 10 bases between. The CDR3 spans 13 residues. CDR1 and CDR2 from the germline V gene are WNHNN and SYGVQD (reference sequence). Here the CDR3 DNA reads TGCGCCAGCAGACGACAGTTAAACACTGAAGCTTTCTTT. As protein: CASRRQLNTEAFF.

V usage is TRBV14 and J usage is TRBJ1-2; 9 nucleotides align to TRBD1. Looked up from germline, CDR1 is SGHDN and CDR2 is FVKESK. The V gene end was trimmed by 0 bases and the J gene end by 0 bases; junction bases not matched to a gene: 11. The CDR3 runs to 19 residues. CDR3 bases: TGTGCCAGCAGCCAAGACGGTCGGGACAGGGTATTTGCTAACTATGGCTACACCTTC. Encoded protein: CASSQDGRDRVFANYGYTF.

The rearrangement links TRBV18 to TRBJ2-2; D is undetermined. Per germline, CDR1 KGHSH and CDR2 LQKENI. The V and J ends lost 1 base and 6 bases respectively, with 9 bases between them. The CDR3 totals 14 residues. CDR3 in amino acids: CASSPRSRSGELFF. The CDR3 DNA sequence: TGTGCCAGCTCACCACGGAGTCGCTCCGGGGAGCTGTTTTTT.

The chain recombines TRBV9 with TRBJ1-3; the D is unclear. Trimming left V 7 bases short and J 1 base short, with 9 bases between. Germline V gene sequence: CDR1 SGDLS, CDR2 YYNGEE. The CDR3 is 13 amino acids. The CDR3 coding sequence is TGTGCCAGCCACGGGGTTTCTGGAAACACCATATATTTT. This gives the protein CASHGVSGNTIYF.

V gene TRBV25-1 combines with J gene TRBJ2-5, with TRBD2 as a possible D gene (5 bases). Matching the DNA end better, TRBJ2-7 makes the J call doubtful. This CDR3 is 17 amino acids long. Germline V gene data show CDR1 as MGHDK and CDR2 as SYGVNS. CDR3 nucleotides: TGTGCCAGCAGTGAAGAACCGCTAGCCGCCCCCCTGCACGAGCAGTACTTC. This translates into CASSEEPLAAPLHEQYF.

The rearrangement links TRBV2 to TRBJ1-4; TRBD1 matches 10 bases. The germline V gene has CDR1 SNHLY and CDR2 FYNNEI. The CDR3 totals 17 residues. Losses at the gene ends were 3 bases for V and 5 bases for J; bases not matched to a gene: 9. CDR3 in amino acids: CASSDNRRGQGNEKLFF. The DNA of the CDR3 is TGTGCCAGCAGTGATAATCGTAGGGGACAGGGGAATGAAAAACTGTTTTTT.

CDR3 coding DNA: TGTGCCAGCAGTTCAACCGGGAGCGTCTACGAGCAGTACTTC. Translated: CASSSTGSVYEQYF. The chain links TRBV28 to TRBJ2-7; D is possibly TRBD2 (6 bases). The CDR3 spans 14 residues. Deletions cut 4 bases from V and 3 bases from J, with 13 bases between. Germline V gene data show CDR1 as MDHEN and CDR2 as SYDVKM.

This clone came up once. The rearrangement links TRBV4-3 to TRBJ2-1; possibly TRBD2 for D (6 bases). Deletions cut 0 bases from V and 6 bases from J, with 30 bases between. Germline-derived CDR1 and CDR2 are LGHNA and YSLEER. The CDR3 covers 21 residues. The CDR3: CASSQDKPSEALPPSTNEQFF. In nucleotides, the CDR3 is TGCGCCAGCAGCCAAGATAAGCCTAGCGAAGCACTCCCACCCTCCACCAATGAGCAGTTCTTC.

This clone has a handful of counts. V usage is TRBV11-3 and J usage is TRBJ2-7, with 8 bases lining up with TRBD1. With V trimmed by 0 bases and J by 7 bases, 8 bases remained unmatched. This CDR3 is built from 15 residues. Germline V gene lookup returns CDR1 SGHNT and CDR2 YENEEA. CDR3 in DNA: TGTGCCAGCAGCTTAGATTCTGACAGGGGCTGGGAGCAGTACTTC. Protein sequence: CASSLDSDRGWEQYF.

The chain couples TRBV4-3 to TRBJ2-7; TRBD2 matches 9 bases. The ends lost 3 bases at V and 2 bases at J; junction bases unmatched: 8. This CDR3 is built from 16 residues. Per germline, CDR1 LGHNA and CDR2 YSLEER. This CDR3 is CASSHVSGSHPYEQYF. The CDR3 DNA reads TGCGCCAGCAGCCACGTTAGCGGGAGTCACCCCTACGAGCAGTACTTC.